This TCR beta chain was identified during a study of monozygotic twins with inflammatory bowel disease. Broader study findings: Patients got different immunosuppressive treatments, which may have made their repertoires more variable. It was observed that concordant and discordant twins did not differ in repertoire similarity, possibly given limited power.

An amount of 3500 ng of total RNA was used for each TCR library. The team made cDNA by running eight separate reactions for each sample. TCRdb re-analyzed the 5' RACE reads; it lists each CDR3 protein once, without DNA. Its table lists around 210,000 distinct CDR3 sequences. A word on this clonotype: No antigen is known for it.

The CDR3 contains 15 residues. Germline lookup yields CDR1 MDHEN and CDR2 SYDVKM. This TCR was sampled from a human donor with ulcerative colitis or Crohn's disease, or a healthy co-twin of an affected twin (not recorded which). The genes are TRBV28 and TRBJ1-5; the TRBD1 assignment by TCRdb is unverifiable without DNA. Sequenced material: blood. CDR3: CASSLRGGKSQPQHF.